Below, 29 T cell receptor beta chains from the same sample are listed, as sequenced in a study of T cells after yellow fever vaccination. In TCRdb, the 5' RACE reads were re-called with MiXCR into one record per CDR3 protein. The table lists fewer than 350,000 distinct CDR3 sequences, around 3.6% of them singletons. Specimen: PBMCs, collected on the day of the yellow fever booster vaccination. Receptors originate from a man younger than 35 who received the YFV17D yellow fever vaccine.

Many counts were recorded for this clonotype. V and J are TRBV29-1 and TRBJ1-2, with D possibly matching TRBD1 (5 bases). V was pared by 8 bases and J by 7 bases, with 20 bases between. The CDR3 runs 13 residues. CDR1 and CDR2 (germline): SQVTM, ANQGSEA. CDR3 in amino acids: CSSWNPGLSGYTF. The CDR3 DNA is TGCAGCTCATGGAATCCGGGACTCTCTGGCTACACCTTC.

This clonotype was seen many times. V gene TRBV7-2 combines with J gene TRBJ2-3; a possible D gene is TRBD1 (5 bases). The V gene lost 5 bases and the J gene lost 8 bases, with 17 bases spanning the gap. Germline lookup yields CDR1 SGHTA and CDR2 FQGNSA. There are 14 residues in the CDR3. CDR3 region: CASSRDSLGATQYF. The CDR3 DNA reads TGTGCCAGCAGCCGTGACAGCCTCGGAGCTACGCAGTATTTT.

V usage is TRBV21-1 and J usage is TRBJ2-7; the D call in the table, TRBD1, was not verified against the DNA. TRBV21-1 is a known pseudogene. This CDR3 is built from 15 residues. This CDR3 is CASSNGQGASWEQYV. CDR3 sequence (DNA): TGTGCCAGCAGCAACGGACAGGGGGCTTCTTGGGAGCAGTACGTC.

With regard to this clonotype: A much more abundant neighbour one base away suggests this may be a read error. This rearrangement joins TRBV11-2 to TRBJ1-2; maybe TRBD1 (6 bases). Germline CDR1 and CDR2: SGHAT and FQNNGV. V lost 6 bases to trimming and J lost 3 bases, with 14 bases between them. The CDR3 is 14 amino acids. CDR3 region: CASSKGGRDYGYTF. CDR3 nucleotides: TGTGCCAGCAGTAAAGGGGGGCGTGACTATGGCTACACCTTC.

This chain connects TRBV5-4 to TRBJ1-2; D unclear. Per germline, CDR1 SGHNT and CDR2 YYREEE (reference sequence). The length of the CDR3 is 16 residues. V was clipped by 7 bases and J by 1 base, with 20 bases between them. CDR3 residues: CASSETGDRYNYGYTF. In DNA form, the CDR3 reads TGTGCCAGCTCCGAGACGGGTGATAGGTATAACTATGGCTACACCTTC.

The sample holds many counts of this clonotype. CDR3 loop: CASSPFFREEESEQYF. CDR3 sequence (DNA): TGTGCCAGCAGCCCATTTTTCCGGGAAGAAGAGTCCGAGCAGTACTTC. The rearrangement links TRBV3-1 to TRBJ2-7, with a weak D call TRBD2 (5 bases). The ends were cut back, 4 bases at V and 6 bases at J, with 22 bases in the middle. Germline values: CDR1 LGHDT, CDR2 YNNKEL (reference sequence). CDR3 length: 16 amino acids.

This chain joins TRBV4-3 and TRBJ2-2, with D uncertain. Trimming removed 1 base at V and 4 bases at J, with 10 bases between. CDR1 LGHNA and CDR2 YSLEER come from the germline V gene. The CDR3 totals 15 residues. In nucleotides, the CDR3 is TGCGCCAGCAGCCAAGCCGTCCATCTCACCGGGGAGCTGTTTTTT. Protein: CASSQAVHLTGELFF.

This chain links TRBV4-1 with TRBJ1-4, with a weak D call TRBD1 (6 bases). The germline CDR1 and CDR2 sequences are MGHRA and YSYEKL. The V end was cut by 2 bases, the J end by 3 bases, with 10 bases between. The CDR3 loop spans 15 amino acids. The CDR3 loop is CASSQRGAPNEKLFF. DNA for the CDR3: TGCGCCAGCAGCCAACGGGGGGCACCTAATGAAAAACTGTTTTTT.

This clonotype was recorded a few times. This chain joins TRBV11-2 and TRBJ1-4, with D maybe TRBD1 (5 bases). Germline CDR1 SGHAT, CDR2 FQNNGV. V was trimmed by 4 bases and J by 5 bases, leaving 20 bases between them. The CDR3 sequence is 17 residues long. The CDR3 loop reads CASSYLSRGSTNEKLFF. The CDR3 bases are TGTGCCAGCAGCTACCTATCCCGGGGCTCGACGAATGAAAAACTGTTTTTT.

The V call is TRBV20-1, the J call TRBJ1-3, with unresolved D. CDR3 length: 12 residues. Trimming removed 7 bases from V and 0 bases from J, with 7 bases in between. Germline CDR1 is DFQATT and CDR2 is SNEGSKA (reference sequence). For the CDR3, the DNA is TGCAGTGTTCCGAGCTCTGGAAACACCATATATTTT. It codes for CSVPSSGNTIYF.

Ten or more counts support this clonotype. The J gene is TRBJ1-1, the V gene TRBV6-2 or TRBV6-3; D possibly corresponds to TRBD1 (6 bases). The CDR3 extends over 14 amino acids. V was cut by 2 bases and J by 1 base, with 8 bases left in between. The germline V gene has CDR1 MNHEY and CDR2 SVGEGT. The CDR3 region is CASSYGTTNTEAFF. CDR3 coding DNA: TGTGCCAGCAGTTACGGGACAACGAACACTGAAGCTTTCTTT.

CDR3: CASSLGDRGGNTEAFF. The DNA for the CDR3 is TGCGCCAGCAGCTTGGGGGACAGGGGAGGGAACACTGAAGCTTTCTTT. The chain uses TRBV5-1 and TRBJ1-1; the match to TRBD1 covers 10 bases. V trimming: 0 bases; J trimming: 1 base; junction bases outside the gene matches: 3. Germline loops: CDR1 SGHRS, CDR2 YFSETQ. The CDR3 loop spans 16 amino acids. The whole variable domain, filled in from reference TRBV5-1 and TRBJ1-1, reads KAGVTQTPRYLIKTRGQQVTLSCSPISGHRSVSWYQQTPGQGLQFLFEYFSETQRNKGNFPGRFSGRQFSNSRSEMNVSTLELGDSALYLCASSLGDRGGNTEAFFGQGTRLTVV.

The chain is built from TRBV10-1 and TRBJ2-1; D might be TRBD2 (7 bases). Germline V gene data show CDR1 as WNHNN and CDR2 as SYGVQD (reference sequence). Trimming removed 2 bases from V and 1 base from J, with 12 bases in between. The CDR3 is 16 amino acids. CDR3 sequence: CASSEVRGPSYNEQFF. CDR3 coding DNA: TGCGCCAGCAGTGAGGTGCGGGGGCCGTCCTACAATGAGCAGTTCTTC.

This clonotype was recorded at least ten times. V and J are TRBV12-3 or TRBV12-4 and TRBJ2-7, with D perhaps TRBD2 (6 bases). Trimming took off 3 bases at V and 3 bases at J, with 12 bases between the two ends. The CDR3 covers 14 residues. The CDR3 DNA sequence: TGTGCCAGCAGTTTCGGGACTGGTTTCTACGAGCAGTACTTC. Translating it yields CASSFGTGFYEQYF.

CDR3 in DNA: TGTGCCAGCAGCTTACGGGGGGCAGGCGGGGAGCTGTTTTTT. Protein sequence: CASSLRGAGGELFF. This chain connects TRBV7-3 to TRBJ2-2; D is possibly TRBD2 (7 bases). The CDR3 totals 14 residues. V lost 2 bases and J lost 7, with 11 bases in between. CDR1 and CDR2 from the germline V gene are SGHTA and FQGTGA.

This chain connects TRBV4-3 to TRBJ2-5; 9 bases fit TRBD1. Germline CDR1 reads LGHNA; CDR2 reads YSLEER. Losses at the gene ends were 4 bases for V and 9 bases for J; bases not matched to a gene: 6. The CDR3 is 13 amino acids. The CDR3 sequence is CASSPGTGRPQYF. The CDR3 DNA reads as TGCGCCAGCAGCCCCGGGACAGGGAGACCCCAGTACTTC.

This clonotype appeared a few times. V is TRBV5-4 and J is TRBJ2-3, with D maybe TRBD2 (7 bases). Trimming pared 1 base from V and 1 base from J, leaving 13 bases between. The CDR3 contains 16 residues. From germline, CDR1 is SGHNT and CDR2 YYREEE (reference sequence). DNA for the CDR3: TGTGCCAGCAGCTTGACTCGCGGGGGCGGCACAGATACGCAGTATTTT. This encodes CASSLTRGGGTDTQYF. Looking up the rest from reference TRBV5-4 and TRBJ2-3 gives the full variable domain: ETGVTQSPTHLIKTRGQQVTLRCSSQSGHNTVSWYQQALGQGPQFIFQYYREEENGRGNFPPRFSGLQFPNYSSELNVNALELDDSALYLCASSLTRGGGTDTQYFGPGTRLTVL.

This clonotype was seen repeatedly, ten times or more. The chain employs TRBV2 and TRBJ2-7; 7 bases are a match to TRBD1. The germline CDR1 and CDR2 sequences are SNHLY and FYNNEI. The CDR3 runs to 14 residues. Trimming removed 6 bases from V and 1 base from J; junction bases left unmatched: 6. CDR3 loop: CASRVRGWSYEQYF. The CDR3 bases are TGTGCCAGCAGGGTCAGGGGGTGGTCCTACGAGCAGTACTTC.

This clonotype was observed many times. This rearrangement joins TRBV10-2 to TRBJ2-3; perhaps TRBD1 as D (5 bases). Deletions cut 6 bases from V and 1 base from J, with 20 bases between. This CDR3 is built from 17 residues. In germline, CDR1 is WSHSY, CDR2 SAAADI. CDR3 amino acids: CASSAGDSVVGTDTQYF. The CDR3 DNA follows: TGCGCCAGCAGCGCCGGAGACAGCGTGGTCGGCACAGATACGCAGTATTTT.

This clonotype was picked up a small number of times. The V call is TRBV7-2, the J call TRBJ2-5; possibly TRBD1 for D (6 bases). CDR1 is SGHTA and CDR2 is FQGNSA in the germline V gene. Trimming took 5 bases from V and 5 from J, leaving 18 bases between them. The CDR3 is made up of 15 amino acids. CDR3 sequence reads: CASSRSTGFGETQYF. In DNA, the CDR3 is TGTGCCAGCAGCCGTTCCACAGGGTTCGGGGAGACCCAGTACTTC.

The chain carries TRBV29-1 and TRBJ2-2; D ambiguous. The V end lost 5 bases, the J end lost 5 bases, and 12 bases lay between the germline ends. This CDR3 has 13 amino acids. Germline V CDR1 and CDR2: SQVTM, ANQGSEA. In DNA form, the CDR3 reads TGCAGCGTTTGCGTGTCGCAGACCGGGGAGCTGTTTTTT. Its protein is CSVCVSQTGELFF.

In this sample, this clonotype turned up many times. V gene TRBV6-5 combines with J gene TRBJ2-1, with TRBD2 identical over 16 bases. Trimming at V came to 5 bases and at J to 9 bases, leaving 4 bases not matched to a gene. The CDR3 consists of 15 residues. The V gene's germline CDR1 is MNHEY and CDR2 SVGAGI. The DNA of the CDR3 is TGTGCCAGCAGTGTAGGGACTAGCGGGGGGGGTGAGCAGTTCTTC. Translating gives CASSVGTSGGGEQFF.

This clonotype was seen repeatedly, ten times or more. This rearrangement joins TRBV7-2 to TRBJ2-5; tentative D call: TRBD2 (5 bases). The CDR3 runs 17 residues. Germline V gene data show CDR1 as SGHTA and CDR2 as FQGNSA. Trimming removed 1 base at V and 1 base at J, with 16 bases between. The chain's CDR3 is CASSLGRLTSLQETQYF. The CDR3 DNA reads TGTGCCAGCAGCTTAGGTAGACTTACTAGTCTCCAAGAGACCCAGTACTTC.

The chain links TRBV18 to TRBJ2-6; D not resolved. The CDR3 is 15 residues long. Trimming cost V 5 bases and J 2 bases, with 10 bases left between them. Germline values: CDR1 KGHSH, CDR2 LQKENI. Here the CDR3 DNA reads TGTGCCAGCTCAGCTGCGGAAGCTGGGGCCAACGTCCTGACTTTC. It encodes CASSAAEAGANVLTF.

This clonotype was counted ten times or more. CDR3 DNA: TGCGCCAGCAGCCAAGATAGGGCAGGACATGAAAAACTGTTTTTT. Translation: CASSQDRAGHEKLFF. The V call is TRBV4-3, the J call TRBJ1-4; D call uncertain. Germline CDR1 is LGHNA and CDR2 is YSLEER. This CDR3 has 15 amino acids. Trimming took 0 bases from V and 6 from J, leaving 11 bases between them.

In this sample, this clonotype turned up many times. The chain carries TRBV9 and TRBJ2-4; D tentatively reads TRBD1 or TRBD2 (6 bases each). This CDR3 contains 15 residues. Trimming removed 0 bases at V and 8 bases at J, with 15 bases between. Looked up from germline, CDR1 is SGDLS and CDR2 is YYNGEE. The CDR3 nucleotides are TGTGCCAGCAGCGTAGTATCCGGGGGCATGGACATTCAGTACTTC. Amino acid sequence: CASSVVSGGMDIQYF.

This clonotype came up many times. The CDR3 DNA sequence: TGTGCCAGCAGCTTAGGAGGGGGGGGAACCTACAATGAGCAGTTCTTC. Its protein is CASSLGGGGTYNEQFF. The rearrangement joins TRBV7-9 to TRBJ2-1, with a weak D call TRBD2 (7 bases). Trimming shortened V by 1 base and J by 2 bases, and 12 bases separated the two germline ends. Germline V CDR1 and CDR2: SEHNR, FQNEAQ (reference sequence). CDR3 size: 16 residues.

Written as DNA, the CDR3 is TGCGCCAGCAGACAGGGACTGACAATCTTTGAGACCCAGTACTTC. Protein sequence: CASRQGLTIFETQYF. The rearrangement uses TRBV4-1 and TRBJ2-5; D assignment may be TRBD1 or TRBD2 (6 bases each). V lost 6 bases and J lost 5, with 19 bases in between. Germline CDR1 MGHRA, CDR2 YSYEKL. This CDR3 has 15 amino acids.

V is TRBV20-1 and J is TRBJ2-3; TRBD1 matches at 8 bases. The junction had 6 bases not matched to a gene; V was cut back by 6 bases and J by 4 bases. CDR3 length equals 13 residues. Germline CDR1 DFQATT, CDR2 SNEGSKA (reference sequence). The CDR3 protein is CSAPDRGPDTQYF. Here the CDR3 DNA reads TGCAGTGCCCCCGACAGGGGCCCAGATACGCAGTATTTT.